These 30 T cell receptor beta chains were all obtained from the same sample, sequenced in a study of T cell responses to AZD1222 COVID-19 vaccine. Method: immunoSEQ multiplex PCR; TCRdb's copy keeps in-frame clones and lacks some. The table lists 110,000 to 150,000 clones, 80% to 90% of them singletons. This specimen was peripheral blood, taken on day 0 of AZD1222 vaccination. These receptors were collected from an adult in good health.

This clone has a single count. The chain joins TRBV21-1 to TRBJ2-5. TRBV21-1 is termed a pseudogene. This CDR3 has 16 amino acids. The CDR3 DNA reads TGTGCCAGCAGCAAAGTGGAGGGGGTAAGTGAAGAGACCCAGTACTTC. Translation: CASSKVEGVSEETQYF.

The chain combines TRBV27 with TRBJ1-4; D is perhaps TRBD1 (5 bases). There are 14 residues in the CDR3. CDR1 MNHEY and CDR2 SMNVEV come from the germline V gene (reference sequence). V gave up 7 bases and J gave up 5 bases, with 14 bases separating them. CDR3 region: CASNCSGKNEKLFF. The CDR3 region has the DNA TGTGCCAGCAATTGTTCAGGGAAGAATGAAAAACTGTTTTTT.

This clone came up once. The CDR3 region has the DNA TGTGCCAGCAGTCGATCTGTGTCCCTAGTATCCAATGAAAAACTGTTTTTT. Amino acid sequence: CASSRSVSLVSNEKLFF. The chain employs TRBV7-6 and TRBJ1-4; D is ambiguous. Between the trimmed V and J ends, which lost 6 bases and 5 bases, there was a span of 22 bases. Germline-derived CDR1 and CDR2 are SGHVS and FNYEAQ. This CDR3 region has 17 residues.

The V gene is TRBV3-1 (or the pseudogene TRBV3-2), the J gene TRBJ1-4, with TRBD1 as a possible D gene (6 bases). V shed 4 bases and J shed 8 bases, with 20 bases lying between them. CDR1 is LGHDT, CDR2 YNNKEL, per germline (reference sequence). This CDR3 region has 16 residues. The CDR3: CASSRTSGVGGEKLFF. CDR3 bases: TGTGCCAGCAGCCGTACATCAGGGGTAGGCGGAGAAAAACTGTTTTTT.

The chain is built from TRBV30 and TRBJ1-4, with unresolved D. Germline assignment: CDR1 GTSNPN and CDR2 SVGIG (reference sequence). This CDR3 contains 14 residues. V was pared by 5 bases and J by 4 bases, with 14 bases between. CDR3: CAWVSEVLNEKLFF. Written as DNA, the CDR3 is TGTGCCTGGGTCAGCGAGGTCCTTAATGAAAAACTGTTTTTT.

J is TRBJ1-1 and V is TRBV6-5, with D hard to call. CDR1 MNHEY and CDR2 SVGAGI come from the germline V gene. The CDR3 runs to 13 residues. The germline V and J ends were trimmed by 0 bases and 4 bases, with 6 bases remaining between them. CDR3: CASSYSQSTEAFF. DNA of the CDR3: TGTGCCAGCAGTTACTCCCAGTCCACTGAAGCTTTCTTT.

J is TRBJ1-3 and V is TRBV5-1; a weak D match, TRBD1 (6 bases). V shed 5 bases and J shed 0 bases, with 6 bases lying between them. The length of the CDR3 is 13 residues. Germline assignment: CDR1 SGHRS and CDR2 YFSETQ. The CDR3 spells CASRGGSGNTIYF. In DNA form, the CDR3 reads TGCGCCAGCAGAGGGGGCTCTGGAAACACCATATATTTT.

The chain couples TRBV4-2 to TRBJ1-2; D unclear. Germline V gives CDR1 LGHNA, CDR2 YNFKEQ. The CDR3 has 15 residues. Between the trimmed V and J ends, which lost 4 bases and 5 bases, there was a span of 17 bases. The CDR3 sequence is CASSPVGEAGYGYTF. CDR3 in DNA: TGTGCCAGCAGCCCGGTCGGGGAAGCAGGATATGGCTACACCTTC.

A note on this clone: At the DNA level, this CDR3 is encoded by other sequences in the same sample as well. The genes are TRBV7-2 and TRBJ2-1, with D perhaps TRBD2 (5 bases). The CDR3 is made up of 12 amino acids. The V gene lost 3 bases and the J gene lost 9 bases, with 9 bases spanning the gap. CDR1 and CDR2 (germline): SGHTA, FQGNSA. CDR3 sequence reads: CASSFGVGEQFF. The CDR3, as DNA: TGTGCCAGCAGCTTCGGGGTCGGTGAGCAGTTCTTC.

The chain carries TRBV7-2 and TRBJ1-2, with 7 bases lining up with TRBD1. There are 15 residues in the CDR3. Germline V CDR1 and CDR2: SGHTA, FQGNSA. J lost 8 bases, V lost 2 bases, and 11 bases had no gene match. CDR3 bases: TGTGCCAGCAGCTTATGGGACAGTGACCTAGGAGGCTACACCTTC. This encodes CASSLWDSDLGGYTF. The complete variable domain, with remaining parts taken from reference TRBV7-2 and TRBJ1-2, reads GAGVSQSPSNKVTEKGKDVELRCDPISGHTALYWYRQSLGQGLEFLIYFQGNSAPDKSGLPSDRFSAERTGGSVSTLTIQRTQQEDSAVYLCASSLWDSDLGGYTFGSGTRLTVV.

This rearrangement joins TRBV7-7 to TRBJ2-3; TRBD2 matches at 12 bases. The germline V gene encodes CDR1 SSHAT and CDR2 FNYEAQ (reference sequence). The CDR3 has 15 residues. Unmatched junction bases numbered 2, after V lost 2 bases and J lost 5 bases. The CDR3 here is CASSLLAGGGDTQYF. For the CDR3, the DNA is TGTGCCAGCAGCTTACTAGCGGGGGGGGGAGATACGCAGTATTTT.

The chain employs TRBV2 and TRBJ1-2; 8 bases match TRBD1. The V segment lost 4 bases and the J segment 4 bases; nucleotides outside the gene matches: 5. The CDR3 covers 14 residues. The germline V gene encodes CDR1 SNHLY and CDR2 FYNNEI. CDR3 protein: CASSGTGWIYGYTF. CDR3 in DNA: TGTGCCAGCAGTGGGACAGGGTGGATCTATGGCTACACCTTC.

The chain recombines TRBV29-1 with TRBJ2-7, with a possible D match to TRBD1 (5 bases). The CDR3 loop spans 13 amino acids. With 5 bases removed from V and 0 bases from J, the gap between germline ends came to 11 bases. The germline V gene encodes CDR1 SQVTM and CDR2 ANQGSEA. Here the CDR3 reads CSVLTDISYEQYF. The CDR3, as DNA: TGCAGCGTTCTGACAGATATCTCCTACGAGCAGTACTTC.

The chain uses TRBV30 and TRBJ1-3; no clear D gene. The length of the CDR3 is 12 residues. Trimming shortened V by 0 bases and J by 4 bases, and 4 bases separated the two germline ends. The germline V gene has CDR1 GTSNPN and CDR2 SVGIG (reference sequence). CDR3 sequence (DNA): TGTGCCTGGAGTGTAGCGGGAAACACCATATATTTT. Its protein product is CAWSVAGNTIYF.

The chain has TRBV18 and TRBJ1-1; D gene unclear. Germline CDR1 reads KGHSH; CDR2 reads LQKENI. V lost 3 bases and J 0 bases, leaving 11 bases between the germline ends. The CDR3 is 15 residues long. This CDR3 is CASSPLQALNTEAFF. As DNA, the CDR3 is TGTGCCAGCTCACCGTTACAAGCCTTGAACACTGAAGCTTTCTTT. The full variable domain, completed using reference TRBV18 and TRBJ1-1, is NAGVMQNPRHLVRRRGQEARLRCSPMKGHSHVYWYRQLPEEGLKFMVYLQKENIIDESGMPKERFSAEFPKEGPSILRIQQVVRGDSAAYFCASSPLQALNTEAFFGQGTRLTVV.

This chain links TRBV20-1 with TRBJ1-2, with D maybe TRBD1 (5 bases). V was shortened by 3 bases and J by 4 bases, with 15 bases between the two germline ends. The germline gives CDR1 DFQATT, CDR2 SNEGSKA (reference sequence). The CDR3 consists of 14 residues. The CDR3 here is CSASNTGDAYGYTF. CDR3 bases: TGCAGTGCTAGTAATACGGGGGATGCCTATGGCTACACCTTC.

The chain recombines TRBV4-1 with TRBJ2-5, with TRBD2 as a possible D gene (6 bases). Per the germline V gene, CDR1 is MGHRA and CDR2 is YSYEKL. CDR3 length: 14 residues. V was shortened by 4 bases and J by 0 bases, with 9 bases between the two germline ends. CDR3 DNA: TGCGCCAGCAGCCCGATAGCGGACCAAGAGACCCAGTACTTC. Its protein product is CASSPIADQETQYF.

This sequence joins TRBV7-9 and TRBJ1-1, with D possibly matching TRBD1 (6 bases). CDR3 size: 15 residues. The germline V gene encodes CDR1 SEHNR and CDR2 FQNEAQ (reference sequence). V lost 3 bases and J lost 1, with 12 bases in between. CDR3 DNA sequence: TGTGCCAGCAGCTTCCCCGGGGGCCCGAACACTGAAGCTTTCTTT. Encoded protein: CASSFPGGPNTEAFF.

The gene calls are TRBV10-2 and TRBJ2-7; D tentatively fits TRBD1 or TRBD2 (5 bases each). CDR1 and CDR2 (germline): WSHSY, SAAADI. Between the trimmed V and J ends, which lost 6 bases and 2 bases, there was a span of 11 bases. This CDR3 spans 13 amino acids. CDR3 bases: TGCGCCAGCAGGGGGACGTTAACCTACGAGCAGTACTTC. Translated, it gives CASRGTLTYEQYF.

CDR3 sequence: CASSLSRRMNTEAFF. CDR3 sequence (DNA): TGTGCCAGCAGCTTGTCCCGAAGAATGAACACTGAAGCTTTCTTT. V and J are TRBV7-3 and TRBJ1-1, with D unclear. In germline, CDR1 is SGHTA, CDR2 FQGTGA. With 3 bases removed from V and 0 bases from J, the gap between germline ends came to 11 bases. The CDR3 spans 15 residues.

With respect to this clone: The junction differs from germline at one of its ends, possibly a read error. V is TRBV9 and J is TRBJ1-2; a weak D match, TRBD1 (5 bases). The CDR3 spans 12 residues. Germline V gene data show CDR1 as SGDLS and CDR2 as YYNGEE. This CDR3 reads CASSVGARQTHF. DNA of the CDR3: TGTGCCAGCAGCGTAGGGGCGAGACAGACTCACTTC. Complete variable domain (other parts from reference TRBV9 and TRBJ1-2): DSGVTQTPKHLITATGQRVTLRCSPRSGDLSVYWYQQSLDQGLQFLIQYYNGEERAKGNILERFSAQQFPDLHSELNLSSLELGDSALYFCASSVGARQTHFGSGTRLTVV.

The chain links TRBV7-9 to TRBJ1-6; TRBD1 matches at 10 bases. The CDR3 runs 15 residues. J gave up 5 bases and V 4 bases, and 2 bases lay outside the gene matches. The germline V gene has CDR1 SEHNR and CDR2 FQNEAQ (reference sequence). CDR3 in amino acids: CASSSGTGDNSPLHF. The CDR3 DNA sequence: TGTGCCAGCAGCTCGGGGACAGGGGATAATTCACCCCTCCACTTT.

J is TRBJ1-3 and V is TRBV6-1; TRBD1 is a possible D gene (5 bases). V gave up 4 bases and J gave up 0 bases, with 16 bases separating them. The CDR3 is 17 amino acids. Germline V lookup: CDR1 MNHNS, CDR2 SASEGT. CDR3 protein: CASSASGTVSSGNTIYF. As DNA, the CDR3 is TGTGCCAGCAGTGCCTCCGGGACGGTTAGCTCTGGAAACACCATATATTTT.

The rearrangement links TRBV15 to TRBJ1-1; TRBD1 is a possible D gene (5 bases). There are 16 residues in the CDR3. Looked up from germline, CDR1 is LNHNV and CDR2 is YYDKDF (reference sequence). V was trimmed by 3 bases and J by 0 bases, leaving 14 bases between them. CDR3 nucleotide sequence: TGTGCCACCAGCAGTTTCGGGCTAGGGGTGAACACTGAAGCTTTCTTT. Its protein product is CATSSFGLGVNTEAFF.

The rearrangement joins TRBV28 to TRBJ2-1, with D hard to call. The CDR3 loop spans 11 amino acids. The V end was cut by 6 bases, the J end by 8 bases, with 8 bases between. Germline assignment: CDR1 MDHEN and CDR2 SYDVKM. The chain's CDR3 is CASSPDHEQFF. In DNA, the CDR3 is TGTGCCAGCAGCCCAGACCATGAGCAGTTCTTC.

The V gene is TRBV5-6, the J gene TRBJ2-7; 7 nucleotides agree with TRBD2. With 3 bases clipped from V and 7 bases from J, the junction kept 7 bases outside the gene matches. Germline CDR1 reads SGHDT; CDR2 reads YYEEEE. This CDR3 is built from 13 residues. CDR3 sequence (DNA): TGTGCCAGCAGCTGGAGCGGGGCCAAGGAGCAGTACTTC. Its protein is CASSWSGAKEQYF.

CDR3 loop: CAIARPGQGDYGYTF. CDR3 DNA: TGTGCCATCGCAAGACCGGGACAGGGGGACTATGGCTACACCTTC. The V and J genes are TRBV6-5 and TRBJ1-2; TRBD1 aligns across 11 bases. Germline loops: CDR1 MNHEY, CDR2 SVGAGI. The length of the CDR3 is 15 residues. With V trimmed by 10 bases and J by 3 bases, 10 bases remained unmatched.

The V and J genes are TRBV27 and TRBJ2-3; no reliable D call. Trimming cost V 2 bases and J 0 bases, with 12 bases left between them. CDR3 length equals 16 residues. CDR1 MNHEY and CDR2 SMNVEV come from the germline V gene (reference sequence). The CDR3 DNA sequence: TGTGCCAGCAGTTTACTGGGGTCCGCTAGCACAGATACGCAGTATTTT. It codes for CASSLLGSASTDTQYF.

The V call is TRBV27, the J call TRBJ2-1, with a weak D call TRBD2 (5 bases). The germline V gene encodes CDR1 MNHEY and CDR2 SMNVEV (reference sequence). CDR3 length: 15 amino acids. Trimming removed 8 bases at V and 7 bases at J, with 21 bases between. CDR3 sequence reads: CASFSVSAGENEQFF. Written as DNA, the CDR3 is TGTGCCAGCTTTAGCGTGAGCGCCGGGGAAAATGAGCAGTTCTTC.

The rearrangement joins TRBV7-2 to TRBJ1-1; a possible D gene is TRBD1 (6 bases). Trimming pared 5 bases from V and 3 bases from J, leaving 13 bases between. Germline CDR1 reads SGHTA; CDR2 reads FQGNSA. The CDR3 totals 14 residues. The CDR3 nucleotides are TGTGCCAGCAGCCCTTACGGACAGTACACTGAAGCTTTCTTT. Translated: CASSPYGQYTEAFF.